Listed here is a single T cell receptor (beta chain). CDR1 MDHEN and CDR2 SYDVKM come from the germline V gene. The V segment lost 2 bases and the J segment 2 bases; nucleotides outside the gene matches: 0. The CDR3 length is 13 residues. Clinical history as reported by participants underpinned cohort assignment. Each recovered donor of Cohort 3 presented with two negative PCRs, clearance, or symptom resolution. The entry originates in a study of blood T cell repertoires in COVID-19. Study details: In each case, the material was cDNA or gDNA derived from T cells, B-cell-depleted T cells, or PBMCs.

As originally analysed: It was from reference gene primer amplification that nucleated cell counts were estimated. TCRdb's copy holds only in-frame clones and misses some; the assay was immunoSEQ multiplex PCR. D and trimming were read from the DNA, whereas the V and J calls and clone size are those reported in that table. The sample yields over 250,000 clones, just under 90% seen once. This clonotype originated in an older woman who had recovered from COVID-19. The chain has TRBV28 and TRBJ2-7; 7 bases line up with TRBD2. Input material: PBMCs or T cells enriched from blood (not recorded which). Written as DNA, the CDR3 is TGTGCCAGCAGTTTAGCGGGAGCCTACGAGCAGTACTTC. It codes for CASSLAGAYEQYF.